A single sample gave rise to the 8 T cell receptor beta chains below, sequenced in a study of memory CD4+ T cells and cytomegalovirus serostatus. The repertoire was sequenced with immunoSEQ multiplex PCR; TCRdb's copy has only in-frame clones and lacks some. Here the sample spans around 76,000 clones, roughly 80% being singletons. Single viable CD3+CD4+CD8-CD45RO+ cells were sorted as the memory CD4+ T cells. The sequencing sample was made of memory CD4+ T cells from blood. The receptors were gathered from an adult in good health and CMV-seropositive.

The chain links TRBV6-5 to TRBJ2-2; the D gene is possibly TRBD1 (5 bases). The V gene's germline CDR1 is MNHEY and CDR2 SVGAGI. The CDR3 spans 14 residues. V was shortened by 4 bases and J by 4 bases, with 10 bases between the two germline ends. DNA for the CDR3: TGTGCCAGCAGTTTACTCAGGGCCACCGGGGAGCTGTTTTTT. Protein: CASSLLRATGELFF.

This clone was counted a few times. This rearrangement joins TRBV6-6 to TRBJ1-6; 8 bases align to TRBD1. After removal of 4 bases from V and 9 bases from J, the junction contained 8 bases not matched to a gene. Germline lookup yields CDR1 MNHNY and CDR2 SVGAGI (reference sequence). CDR3 length: 15 residues. The DNA for the CDR3 is TGTGCCAGCAGTTCAAGGACAGGGACGAGTTCACCCCTCCACTTT. It encodes CASSSRTGTSSPLHF.

CDR3 sequence (DNA): TGCGCCAGCAGCGAGCGGACGGGTAATCAGCCCCAGCATTTT. This gives the protein CASSERTGNQPQHF. This chain connects TRBV5-1 to TRBJ1-5; D is ambiguous. The CDR3 is 14 amino acids. Germline V gene sequence: CDR1 SGHRS, CDR2 YFSETQ. Trimming took off 4 bases at V and 4 bases at J, with 12 bases between the two ends.

The chain is built from TRBV30 and TRBJ1-5; D not resolved. Germline loops: CDR1 GTSNPN, CDR2 SVGIG (reference sequence). Trimming stripped 5 bases from V and 3 bases from J, with 11 bases between. The CDR3 is made up of 13 amino acids. For the CDR3, the DNA is TGTGCCTGGTCAGCGGGATACAATCAGCCCCAGCATTTT. This translates into CAWSAGYNQPQHF.

The CDR3 sequence: CASTLGVSWYV. For the CDR3, the DNA is TGTGCCAGCACCCTAGGGGTGAGTTGGTACGTC. The gene calls are TRBV2 and TRBJ2-7, with a tentative D call TRBD1 (5 bases). Trimming cost V 7 bases and J 12 bases, with 16 bases left between them. CDR1 and CDR2 (germline): SNHLY, FYNNEI. This CDR3 is 11 amino acids long.

The genes are TRBV7-6 and TRBJ2-5; 8 nucleotides agree with TRBD1. The CDR3 consists of 14 residues. Per the germline V gene, CDR1 is SGHVS and CDR2 is FNYEAQ. Unmatched junction bases numbered 6, after V lost 5 bases and J lost 4 bases. The CDR3 here is CASSQLTGGETQYF. CDR3 nucleotide sequence: TGTGCCAGCAGCCAACTCACAGGGGGAGAGACCCAGTACTTC.

The chain recombines TRBV27 with TRBJ2-3; D perhaps matches TRBD1 (6 bases). The CDR3 consists of 16 residues. The V end was cut by 5 bases, the J end by 3 bases, with 18 bases between. Germline loops: CDR1 MNHEY, CDR2 SMNVEV (reference sequence). CDR3 residues: CASSRALTGITDTQYF. For the CDR3, the DNA is TGTGCCAGCAGTCGGGCCCTAACAGGGATAACAGATACGCAGTATTTT.

This sequence joins TRBV4-3 and TRBJ1-4; the D is unclear. In germline, CDR1 is LGHNA, CDR2 YSLEER. With 0 bases removed from V and 2 bases from J, the gap between germline ends came to 4 bases. This CDR3 contains 14 residues. Here the CDR3 reads CASSQDLTNEKLFF. The CDR3, as DNA: TGCGCCAGCAGCCAAGATCTGACTAATGAAAAACTGTTTTTT.